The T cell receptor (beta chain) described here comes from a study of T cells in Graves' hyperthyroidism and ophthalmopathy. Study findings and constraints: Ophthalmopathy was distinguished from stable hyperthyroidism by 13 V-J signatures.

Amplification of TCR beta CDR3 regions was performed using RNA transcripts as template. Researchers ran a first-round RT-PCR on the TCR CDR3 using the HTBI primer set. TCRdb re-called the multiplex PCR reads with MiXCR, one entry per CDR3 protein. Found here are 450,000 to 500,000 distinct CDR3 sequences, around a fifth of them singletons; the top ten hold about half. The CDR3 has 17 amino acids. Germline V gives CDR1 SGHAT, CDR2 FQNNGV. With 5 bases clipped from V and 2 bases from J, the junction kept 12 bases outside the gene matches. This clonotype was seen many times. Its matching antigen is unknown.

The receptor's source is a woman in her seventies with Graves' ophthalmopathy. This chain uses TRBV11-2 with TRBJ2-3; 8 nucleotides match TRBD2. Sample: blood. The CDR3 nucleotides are TGTGCCAGCAGCCGTCGCATAGCGGGACCCGACACAGATACGCAGTATTTT. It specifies CASSRRIAGPDTDTQYF.